This T cell receptor beta chain is from a study of CD8 T cells in ankylosing spondylitis (dated 2017 in TCRdb). About the full investigation: The study set out to find disease-linked TCR variants by profiling T cell receptor beta repertoires in ankylosing spondylitis patients and healthy donors. The whole study cohort included 95 to 130 healthy donors and roughly 24 ankylosing spondylitis patients. Samples of peripheral blood were taken, and for ankylosing spondylitis patients, synovial fluid was collected as well.

Overall results and qualifications from the work: Blood from ankylosing spondylitis patients appeared to be characterized by a TCR beta motif composed of under 10 highly homologous amino acid variants. Some of the motif variants had been reported before in the synovial fluid and blood of reactive arthritis patients, a finding that suggests common disease-initiation mechanisms. In peripheral blood, the disease-linked clones were found at relatively low frequencies and had a CD8+ phenotype. The disease-linked clones were reported as significantly enriched in matched synovial fluid samples from ankylosing spondylitis patients.

Concerning this clonotype itself: The clone's antigen remains unknown. The input lacks base qualities; no much larger clone sits a single base away.

The reads were generated on an Illumina HiSeq 2500. TCR beta libraries were prepared by quantitative 5'-RACE with molecular barcodes. Per the authors' processing: To identify disease-linked TCR variants, a new computational method was used, one built on a probabilistic model of VDJ rearrangement. TCRdb handled the public reads itself, with Q25 trimming in fastp and clone calling in MiXCR, and kept productive beta chains. Entries that share a CDR3 protein sequence are merged under the most common genes and DNA. These V and J calls rely on TCRdb rather than the paper's analysis. The sample contains hundreds of thousands of distinct CDR3 sequences, about 24% of them found a single time. The top ten clones comprise about 1% of the sample. The receptor comes from a male donor with ankylosing spondylitis. The sample comprised blood, either unsorted or a sorted T cell fraction (not recorded which).

The nucleotides read TGCAGTGCTAGGAAAACAGCGAGCGGCACTGAAGCTTTCTTT. It translates as CSARKTASGTEAFF. The V and J genes are TRBV20-1 and TRBJ1-1, with the D gene not confidently named. The CDR3 spans 14 residues, from the cysteine through the phenylalanine. CDR3 DNA only is kept here, 42 bases in frame from base 1. V sheds 3 bases and J sheds 4 bases, leaving 15 bases between their ends. The germline V gene (reference sequence) gives CDR1 as DFQATT and CDR2 as SNEGSKA.